This TCR beta chain appears in the sequencing data of a study of shared clonotypes between healthy human individuals. Germline CDR1 reads LNHDA; CDR2 reads SQIVND (reference sequence). CDR3 length: 13 amino acids. The V gene lost 10 bases and the J gene lost 3 bases, with 16 bases spanning the gap. The naive CD8 population came from CD45RO-negative cells selected for CCR7, without terminally differentiated effector memory CD45RA+ cells. Produced via immunoSEQ multiplex PCR; TCRdb's table is partial and in-frame only. The sample has roughly 2.1 million clones; approximately 94% are singletons. Sequencing was performed on naive CD8+ T cells from PBMCs. The source is a man aged 18 to 29 in good health. Some clones in this sample may be carry-over from other donors' samples. This chain connects TRBV19 to TRBJ2-7; a weak D match, TRBD1 (6 bases). The CDR3 coding sequence is TGTGCCACGCAGGGGTTCGGCTACTACGAGCAGTACTTC. As protein: CATQGFGYYEQYF.